Listed below are T cell receptor beta chains from one sample, sequenced in a study of control samples from healthy donors and cancer patients. TCRdb's table, derived via immunoSEQ multiplex PCR, lists solely in-frame clones and lacks some. The data contain 150,000 to 200,000 clones, about 90% of them seen just once; the ten biggest clones take up 9.5% to 15%. The sample comprised blood. These receptors were collected from a man in his thirties or forties in good health. The conserved cysteine and the conserved F or W are not part of the CDR3 here. The D gene is left open where the match is weak. Some rows mark clone size as missing; the rest say once, few, many or name a class of expanded clone.

NA,NA,TRBV19,13,ASSREGLSNQPQH
NA,TRBD1,TRBV18,12,ASSPTGTVYGYT
NA,NA,TRBV7-9,13,ASSLKWGAGDTQY
once,TRBD1,TRBV7-2,14,ASSTRTGPGTDTQY
NA,NA,TRBV12-3/TRBV12-4,10,ASSLDPGELF
once,TRBD2,TRBV7-2,13,ASSLGGGKKETQY
NA,NA,TRBV6-1,15,ASSEFQGLSSGNTIY
NA,NA,TRBV9,12,ASSVSQAQETQY
once,NA,TRBV9,13,ASSVLAGSQYEQF
NA,NA,TRBV27,13,ASSETLYAGETQY